A selection of T cell receptor beta chains follows, all from one sample in a study of cytomegalovirus exposure and HLA in healthy donors. The repertoire was sequenced with immunoSEQ multiplex PCR; TCRdb's copy has only in-frame clones and lacks some. The table lists roughly 77,000 clones, over 9% of them singletons. The specimen sequenced was PBMCs. Receptors were obtained from a man between 60 and 70 years old in good health and CMV-seropositive. CDR3s include the opening cysteine and the closing phenylalanine or tryptophan. The D gene is left open where the match is weak. Size values are once, few and many counts, or a class for expanded clones, and some rows have none.

V	size	J	D	DNA	CDR3
TRBV7-9	few	TRBJ1-5	TRBD1	TGTGCCAGCAGCCGAACAGGGACAGATCAGCCCCAGCATTTT	CASSRTGTDQPQHF
TRBV5-1	few	TRBJ2-1	TRBD1	TGCGCCAGCAGCTTGGTGGGACAGGGTTACAATGAGCAGTTCTTC	CASSLVGQGYNEQFF
TRBV6-1	few	TRBJ2-2	TRBD2	TGTGCCAGCAGTGAACCCCGCGGGAGAAACACCGGGGAGCTGTTTTTT	CASSEPRGRNTGELFF
TRBV5-5	-	TRBJ2-3	TRBD2	TGTGCCAGCAGCTTGCGGACCACCCTAGCGGGAACGCAGTATTTT	CASSLRTTLAGTQYF
TRBV18	-	TRBJ1-5	-	TGTGCCAGCTCACCACGGGGGGAAAATCAGCCCCAGCATTTT	CASSPRGENQPQHF
TRBV11-2	few	TRBJ2-5	-	TGTGCCAGCAGCTCCCAATCCGTCGGGGAGACCCAGTACTTC	CASSSQSVGETQYF
TRBV5-1	few	TRBJ2-3	TRBD1	TGCGCCAGCAGCCCAGGGACAGGGGTGGGTCCTAGCACAGATACGCAGTATTTT	CASSPGTGVGPSTDTQYF
TRBV7-9	few	TRBJ2-1	-	TGTGCCAGCAGCCCCCCAGGTATCTCCTACAATGAGCAGTTCTTC	CASSPPGISYNEQFF
TRBV4-1	-	TRBJ1-1	TRBD1	TGCGCCAGCAGCCAAGATGGAGGAGGGGGACAGGGTAGAACTGAAGCTTTCTTT	CASSQDGGGGQGRTEAFF
TRBV19	few	TRBJ1-4	-	TGTGCCAGTAGTATAGAAACAGGGATACCTAATGAAAAACTGTTTTTT	CASSIETGIPNEKLFF
TRBV5-1	few	TRBJ1-4	-	TGCGCCAGCAGCCGCCGCGGGACCGGAGACGCAACTAATGAAAAACTGTTTTTT	CASSRRGTGDATNEKLFF
TRBV6-1	-	TRBJ1-2	-	TGTGCCAGCCGTACATATGGTTTGTGGTATGGCTACACCTTC	CASRTYGLWYGYTF
TRBV27	few	TRBJ2-1	TRBD1	TGTGCCAGCAGTGCCCGGGACAGGTCGATATACAATGAGCAGTTCTTC	CASSARDRSIYNEQFF
TRBV5-5	few	TRBJ2-7	-	TGTGCCAGCAGCTTAGAAGCATCCTACGAGCAGTACTTC	CASSLEASYEQYF
TRBV5-5	few	TRBJ2-5	-	TGTGCCAGCAGCTTGGCGGTATCGGGAGAGACCCAGTACTTC	CASSLAVSGETQYF
TRBV15	few	TRBJ2-2	TRBD2	TGTGCCACCAGCAACCTAGGGACTAGCGGGGGGGGCACCGGGGAGCTGTTTTTT	CATSNLGTSGGGTGELFF
TRBV29-1	-	TRBJ1-1	TRBD1	TGCAGCGCAGGACAGGTTGAAGCTTTCTTT	CSAGQVEAFF
TRBV9	-	TRBJ2-1	TRBD1	TGTGCCAGCAGCGCCCCGGGACAGGGCTATGAGCAGTTCTTC	CASSAPGQGYEQFF
TRBV30	few	TRBJ2-7	TRBD2	TGTGCCTGGGGGAGCGGGATCTCCTACGAGCAGTACTTC	CAWGSGISYEQYF
TRBV2	-	TRBJ1-2	-	TGTGCCAGCAGGGAAGATCTGCGGGTCTTCGTAGGCTATGGCTACACCTTC	CASREDLRVFVGYGYTF
TRBV21-1	-	TRBJ1-2	-	TGTGCCAGCAGCAAAGTCACAGCTAACTATGGCTACACCTTC	CASSKVTANYGYTF
TRBV6-5	few	TRBJ1-1	TRBD1	TGTGCCATCAGGGGGCGAAGGGACACTGAAGCTTTCTTT	CAIRGRRDTEAFF
TRBV10-3	few	TRBJ1-2	-	TGTGCCATCAGTTCAGGGGATGGCTACACCTTC	CAISSGDGYTF
TRBV29-1	-	TRBJ2-7	-	TGCAACGTTGAGGAGCCCTACGAGCAGTACTTC	CNVEEPYEQYF
TRBV29-1	few	TRBJ2-7	-	TGCAGCGTTTCTCTAGCGACCGAGGGGGAGCAGTACTTC	CSVSLATEGEQYF
TRBV5-6	-	TRBJ2-3	-	TGTGCCAGCAGCTTGACAGGTCCCGGTCAGTATTTT	CASSLTGPGQYF
TRBV11-2	-	TRBJ2-5	-	TGTGCCAGCAGCGAGCAAGCTACCTACCAAGAGACCCAGTACTTC	CASSEQATYQETQYF
TRBV30	few	TRBJ1-2	-	TGTGCCTGGAACCAGGGTTGGGGCTACACCTTC	CAWNQGWGYTF
TRBV28	few	TRBJ2-7	TRBD2	TGTGCCAGCAGTCCCCCGGGGACTAGCGGGAGCTCCCCTTACGAGCAGTACTTC	CASSPPGTSGSSPYEQYF
TRBV28	few	TRBJ2-7	TRBD2	TGTGCCAGCAGTCCAAGACTGGGCGGGAGCAACGAGCAGTACTTC	CASSPRLGGSNEQYF
TRBV28	few	TRBJ2-1	TRBD1	TGTGCCAGCAGTTGGGACAGCTCCCCCTACAATGAGCAGTTCTTC	CASSWDSSPYNEQFF
TRBV30	-	TRBJ1-5	TRBD1	TGTGCCTGGGGGGGACAGGGGAATCAGCCCCAGCATTTT	CAWGGQGNQPQHF
TRBV19	-	TRBJ2-6	-	TGTGCCAGTAGAATTATGGCGACAGGAGGATCCTCTGGGGCCAACGTCCTGACTTTC	CASRIMATGGSSGANVLTF
TRBV19	few	TRBJ2-5	-	TGTGCCAGTAGTATTAACGGGATGGGCGCCCAAGAGACCCAGTACTTC	CASSINGMGAQETQYF
TRBV27	-	TRBJ2-1	TRBD2	TGTGCCAGCAGTTTGGGGCGGGGACTAGCGGGACCCTTACGGGGCAATGAGCAGTTCTTC	CASSLGRGLAGPLRGNEQFF
TRBV19	-	TRBJ2-2	TRBD1	TGTGCCAGTGTGGGACAGGGGAACACCGGGGAGCTGTTTTTT	CASVGQGNTGELFF
TRBV20-1	few	TRBJ2-1	-	TGCAGTGCTAGGGCCGATGAGCAGTTCTTC	CSARADEQFF
TRBV5-4	few	TRBJ2-2	-	TGTGCCAGCAGTCATGGGACAATGAACACCGGGGAGCTGTTTTTT	CASSHGTMNTGELFF
TRBV30	few	TRBJ1-3	-	TGTGCCTGGAGTCCCGGCTCGGGTGCTGGAAACACCATATATTTT	CAWSPGSGAGNTIYF
TRBV7-9	-	TRBJ2-7	-	TGTGCCAGCGGCCAACACAGCTACGAGCAGTACTTC	CASGQHSYEQYF
TRBV2	few	TRBJ2-2	-	TGTGCCAGCAGTGTGGCAGGGGAGCTGTTTTTT	CASSVAGELFF
TRBV5-1	few	TRBJ2-5	TRBD2	TGCGCCAGCAGCTCGACTAGCGGGAGCGTTGGAGAGACCCAGTACTTC	CASSSTSGSVGETQYF
TRBV28	-	TRBJ2-7	-	TGTGCCAGCAGTCCTCAGGGGTGGTACGAGCAGTACTTC	CASSPQGWYEQYF
TRBV7-3	-	TRBJ2-5	-	TGTGCCAGCAGCTTGAACAGGGAAGAGACCCAGTACTTC	CASSLNREETQYF
TRBV6-1	-	TRBJ1-4	-	TGTGCCAGCAGCTCTTATACAACTAATGAAAAACTGTTTTTT	CASSSYTTNEKLFF
TRBV7-9	few	TRBJ1-1	TRBD1	TGTGCCAGCAGCGGGGGACAGCGGGTAGAAGCTTTCTTT	CASSGGQRVEAFF
TRBV18	-	TRBJ1-4	-	TGTGCCAGCTCCCCCGGACAAGCAACTAATGAAAAACTGTTTTTT	CASSPGQATNEKLFF